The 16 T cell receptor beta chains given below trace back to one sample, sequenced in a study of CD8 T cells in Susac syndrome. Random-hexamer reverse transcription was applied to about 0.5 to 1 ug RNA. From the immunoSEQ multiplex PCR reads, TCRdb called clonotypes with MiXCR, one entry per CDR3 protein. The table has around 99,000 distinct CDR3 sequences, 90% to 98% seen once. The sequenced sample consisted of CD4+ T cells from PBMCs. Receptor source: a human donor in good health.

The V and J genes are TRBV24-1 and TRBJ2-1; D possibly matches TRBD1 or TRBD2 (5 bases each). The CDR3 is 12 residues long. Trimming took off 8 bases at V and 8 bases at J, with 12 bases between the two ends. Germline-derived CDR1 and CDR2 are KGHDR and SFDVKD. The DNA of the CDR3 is TGTGCCACCACCGGGGCAAGTTATGAGCAGTTCTTC. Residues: CATTGASYEQFF.

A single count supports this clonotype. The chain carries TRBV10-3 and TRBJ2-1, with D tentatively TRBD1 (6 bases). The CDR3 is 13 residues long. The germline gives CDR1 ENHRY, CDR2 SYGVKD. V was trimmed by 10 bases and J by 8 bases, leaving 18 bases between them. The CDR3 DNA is TGTGCCACCGGGACATTGCAGGGAGATGAGCAGTTCTTC. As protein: CATGTLQGDEQFF.

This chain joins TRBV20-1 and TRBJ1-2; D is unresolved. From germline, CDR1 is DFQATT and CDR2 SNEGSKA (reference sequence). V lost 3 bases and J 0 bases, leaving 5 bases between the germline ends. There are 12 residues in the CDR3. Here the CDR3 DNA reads TGCAGTGCTAGTACAGCTAACTATGGCTACACCTTC. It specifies CSASTANYGYTF.

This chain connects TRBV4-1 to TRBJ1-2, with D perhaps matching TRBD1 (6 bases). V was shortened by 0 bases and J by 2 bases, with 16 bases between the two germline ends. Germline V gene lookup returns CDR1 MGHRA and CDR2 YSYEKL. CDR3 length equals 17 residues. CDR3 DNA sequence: TGCGCCAGCAGCCAAGATCCCCCGACCAGGGGAAACTATGGCTACACCTTC. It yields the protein CASSQDPPTRGNYGYTF.

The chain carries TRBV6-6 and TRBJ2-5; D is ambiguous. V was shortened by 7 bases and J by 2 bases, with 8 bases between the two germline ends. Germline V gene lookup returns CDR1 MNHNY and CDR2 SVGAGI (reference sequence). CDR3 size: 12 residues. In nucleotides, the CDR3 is TGTGCCAGCATGGCTCTTCAAGAGACCCAGTACTTC. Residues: CASMALQETQYF.

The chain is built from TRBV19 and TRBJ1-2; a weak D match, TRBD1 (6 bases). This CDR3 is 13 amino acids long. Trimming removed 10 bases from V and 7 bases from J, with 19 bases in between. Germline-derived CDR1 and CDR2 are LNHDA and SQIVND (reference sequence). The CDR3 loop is CATERTDRLGYTF. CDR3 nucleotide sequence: TGTGCCACCGAGCGGACAGACCGACTTGGCTACACCTTC.

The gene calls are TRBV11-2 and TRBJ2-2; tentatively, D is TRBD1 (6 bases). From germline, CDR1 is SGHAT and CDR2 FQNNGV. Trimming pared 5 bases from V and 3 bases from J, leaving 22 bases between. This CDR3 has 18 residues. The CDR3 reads CASSRTPRTADYTGELFF. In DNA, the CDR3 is TGTGCCAGCAGCCGAACGCCGCGGACAGCCGATTACACCGGGGAGCTGTTTTTT.

CDR3 loop: CASSPQETGYEQYF. The CDR3 DNA follows: TGTGCCAGCTCACCACAAGAGACCGGTTACGAGCAGTACTTC. This chain connects TRBV18 to TRBJ2-7; D gene unclear. Germline CDR1 reads KGHSH; CDR2 reads LQKENI. Deletions cut 1 base from V and 4 bases from J, with 11 bases between. The CDR3 is 14 residues long.

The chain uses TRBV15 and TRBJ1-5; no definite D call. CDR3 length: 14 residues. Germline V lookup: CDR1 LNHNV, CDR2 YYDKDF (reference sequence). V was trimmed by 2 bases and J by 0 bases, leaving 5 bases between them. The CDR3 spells CATSRLASNQPQHF. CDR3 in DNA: TGTGCCACCAGCAGACTGGCTAGCAATCAGCCCCAGCATTTT.

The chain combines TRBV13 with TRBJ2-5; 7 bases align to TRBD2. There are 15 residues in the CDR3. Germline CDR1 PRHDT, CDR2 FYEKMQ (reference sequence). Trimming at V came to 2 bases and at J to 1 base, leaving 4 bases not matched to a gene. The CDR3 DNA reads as TGTGCCAGCAGCTTACAGATAGCGGGCCAAGAGACCCAGTACTTC. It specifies CASSLQIAGQETQYF.

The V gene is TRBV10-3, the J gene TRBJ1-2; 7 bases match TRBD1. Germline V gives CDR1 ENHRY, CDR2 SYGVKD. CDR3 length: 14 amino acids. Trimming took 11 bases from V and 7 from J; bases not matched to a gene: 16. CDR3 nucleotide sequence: TGTGCCCACCGGCGACAGGGTAGTCAGAGTGGCTACACCTTC. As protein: CAHRRQGSQSGYTF.

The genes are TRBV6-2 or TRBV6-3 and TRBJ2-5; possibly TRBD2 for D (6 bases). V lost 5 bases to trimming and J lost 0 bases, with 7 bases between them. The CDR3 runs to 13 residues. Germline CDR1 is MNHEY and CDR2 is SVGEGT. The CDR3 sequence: CASSRGNQETQYF. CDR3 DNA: TGTGCCAGCAGTCGGGGGAACCAAGAGACCCAGTACTTC.

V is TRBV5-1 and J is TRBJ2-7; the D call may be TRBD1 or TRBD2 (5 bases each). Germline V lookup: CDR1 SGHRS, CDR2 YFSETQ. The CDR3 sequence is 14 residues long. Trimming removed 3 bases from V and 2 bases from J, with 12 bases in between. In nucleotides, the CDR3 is TGCGCCAGCAGCTCTAACACGGGACCCTACGAGCAGTACTTC. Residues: CASSSNTGPYEQYF.

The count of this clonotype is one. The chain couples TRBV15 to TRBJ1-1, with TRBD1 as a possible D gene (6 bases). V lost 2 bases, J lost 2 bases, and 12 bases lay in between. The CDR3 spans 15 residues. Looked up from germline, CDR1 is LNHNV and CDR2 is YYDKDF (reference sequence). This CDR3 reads CATSRQRGGNTEAFF. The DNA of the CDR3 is TGTGCCACCAGCAGACAAAGAGGGGGTAACACTGAAGCTTTCTTT.

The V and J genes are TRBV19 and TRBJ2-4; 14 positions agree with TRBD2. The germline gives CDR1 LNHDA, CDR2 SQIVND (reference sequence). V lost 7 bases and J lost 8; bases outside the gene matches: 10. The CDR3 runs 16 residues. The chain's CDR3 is CASTSFGTSGSDIQYF. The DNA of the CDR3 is TGTGCCAGTACCTCCTTCGGGACTAGCGGGAGCGACATTCAGTACTTC.

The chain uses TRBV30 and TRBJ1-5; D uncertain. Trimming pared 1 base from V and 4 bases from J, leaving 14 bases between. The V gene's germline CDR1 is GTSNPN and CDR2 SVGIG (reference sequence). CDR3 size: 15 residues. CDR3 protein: CAWSAPTKPNQPQHF. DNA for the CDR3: TGTGCCTGGAGTGCCCCGACAAAGCCAAATCAGCCCCAGCATTTT.